A selection of T cell receptor beta chains follows, all from one sample in a study of response to subunit inactivated influenza vaccine. TCRdb itself ran the RT-PCR reads through MiXCR, one entry per CDR3 protein. The profile shows 400,000 to 650,000 distinct CDR3 sequences, approximately 7.3% of them singletons. This sample comprised PBMCs from blood, obtained less than 25 months after vaccination. The receptor source for this set is a man between 50 and 69 years old who received an inactivated influenza vaccine. Each CDR3 is given with its conserved first and last residue. The order of the fields is V gene, clone size, D gene, J gene, CDR3 protein, CDR3 DNA. D genes are given only for firm matches. The size field is filled for only some rows; it gives once, few, many or a size class.

v_gene: TRBV3-1; abundance: few; d_gene: NA; j_gene: TRBJ2-1; CDR3aa: CASSRYSGGFYNEQFF; CDR3nt: TGTGCCAGCAGTCGTTACTCCGGCGGCTTTTACAATGAGCAGTTCTTC
v_gene: TRBV6-1; abundance: NA; d_gene: NA; j_gene: TRBJ1-6; CDR3aa: CASRDGGFNSPLHF; CDR3nt: TGTGCCAGCAGGGATGGGGGATTTAATTCACCCCTCCACTTT
v_gene: TRBV20-1; abundance: NA; d_gene: TRBD1; j_gene: TRBJ1-5; CDR3aa: CSARNRQGIEHF; CDR3nt: TGCAGTGCTAGAAATCGACAGGGCATTGAGCATTTT
v_gene: TRBV2; abundance: many; d_gene: NA; j_gene: TRBJ2-7; CDR3aa: CASSELQYEQYF; CDR3nt: TGTGCCAGCAGTGAATTACAGTACGAGCAGTACTTC
v_gene: TRBV28; abundance: few; d_gene: NA; j_gene: TRBJ1-1; CDR3aa: CASRTRITPKVTEAFF; CDR3nt: TGTGCCAGCAGGACGCGAATAACCCCCAAGGTAACTGAAGCTTTCTTT
v_gene: TRBV2; abundance: many; d_gene: NA; j_gene: TRBJ1-4; CDR3aa: CASSRAVRGEKLFF; CDR3nt: TGTGCCAGCAGTAGGGCCGTAAGGGGTGAAAAACTGTTTTTT
v_gene: TRBV12-3/TRBV12-4; abundance: NA; d_gene: TRBD1; j_gene: TRBJ2-1; CDR3aa: CASSFPTGGSYNEQFF; CDR3nt: TGTGCCAGCAGTTTCCCCACAGGGGGCTCCTACAATGAGCAGTTCTTC
v_gene: TRBV7-2; abundance: few; d_gene: NA; j_gene: TRBJ2-3; CDR3aa: CASSFFAPGTDTQYF; CDR3nt: TGTGCCAGCAGCTTCTTCGCCCCGGGGACAGATACGCAGTATTTT
v_gene: TRBV6-1; abundance: NA; d_gene: TRBD1; j_gene: TRBJ2-4; CDR3aa: CASQIRGPDIQYF; CDR3nt: TGTGCCAGCCAAATCAGGGGGCCGGACATTCAGTACTTC
v_gene: TRBV4-3; abundance: many; d_gene: TRBD2; j_gene: TRBJ2-7; CDR3aa: CASSKLAGGTYEQYF; CDR3nt: TGCGCCAGCAGCAAATTAGCGGGAGGGACCTACGAGCAGTACTTC
v_gene: TRBV10-3; abundance: NA; d_gene: NA; j_gene: TRBJ1-2; CDR3aa: CAISEGQSYGYTF; CDR3nt: TGTGCCATCAGTGAGGGACAGAGCTATGGCTACACCTTC